A selection of T cell receptor beta chains follows, all from one sample in a study of T-cell reconstitution after alpha-beta-depleted transplantation in children. TCRdb passed the PCR reads through MiXCR, listing each CDR3 protein once. The sample lists 350,000 to 450,000 distinct CDR3 sequences, about 14% occurring once. The material sequenced was PBMCs, taken from the stem cell graft. The source of these receptors is a human donor who donated a stem cell graft to a child with Fanconi anemia. Both conserved end residues are part of each CDR3. The D gene is left open where the match is weak. Rows may omit the clone size; those that give it use once, few, many or a size class.

DNA | CDR3 | D | V | size | J
TGTGCCAGCAGTTCCGACTGGGAGACCCAGTACTTC | CASSSDWETQYF | - | TRBV12-3/TRBV12-4 | many | TRBJ2-5
TGCAGCGTTGGGGACAGGGGTGGTGAAAAACTGTTTTTT | CSVGDRGGEKLFF | TRBD1 | TRBV29-1 | many | TRBJ1-4
TGCAGTGCTAGTAGTGACGCGCACTTCCAGCTCCACTTT | CSASSDAHFQLHF | - | TRBV20-1 | - | TRBJ1-6
TGTGCCAGCTCACCTCCGGGGAGGGATTTATCAGGTACTGAAGCTTTCTTT | CASSPPGRDLSGTEAFF | - | TRBV18 | few | TRBJ1-1
TGTGCCAGCAGGGACCTTGTTCACTATGGCTACACCTTC | CASRDLVHYGYTF | - | TRBV2 | few | TRBJ1-2
TGTGCCAGCAGTCCAGGGGGCTTTAGTTCTCAAAAGTCAAAACTGTTTTTT | CASSPGGFSSQKSKLFF | TRBD1 | TRBV28 | few | TRBJ1-4
TGTGCCAGTAGTGTGACGGGGTCGTACAATGAGCAGTTCTTC | CASSVTGSYNEQFF | - | TRBV19 | - | TRBJ2-1
TGCGCCAGCAGTGAGGACAGGGTGAGGGAGACTGAAGCTTTCTTT | CASSEDRVRETEAFF | TRBD1 | TRBV10-2 | few | TRBJ1-1
TGTGCCAGCAGCTTTCCCAGCCAAGAGACCCAGTACTTC | CASSFPSQETQYF | - | TRBV7-9 | many | TRBJ2-5
TGTGCCAGCAGCTTACGGGACAAAGGGTACGAGCAGTACTTC | CASSLRDKGYEQYF | - | TRBV3-1 | few | TRBJ2-7
TGTGCCATCACTTCGACAGGGTTTGGCTACACCTTC | CAITSTGFGYTF | TRBD1 | TRBV10-3 | - | TRBJ1-2
TGCGCCAGCAGCTTGCAACCGGGACAGGGGGCACATGAGCAGTTCTTC | CASSLQPGQGAHEQFF | TRBD1 | TRBV5-1 | few | TRBJ2-1
TGTGCCAGCAGTTACGGGGCGGGGGGCAGCTCTGGGGCCAACGTCCTGACTTTC | CASSYGAGGSSGANVLTF | TRBD2 | TRBV6-5 | - | TRBJ2-6
TGTGCCAGCACCGTCTCGGGGGGGGAGACCCAGTACTTC | CASTVSGGETQYF | TRBD2 | TRBV7-9 | few | TRBJ2-5
TGCGCCAGCAGCTTGGGCGCCGGGACTAGCGGGAGTACGCAGTATTTT | CASSLGAGTSGSTQYF | TRBD2 | TRBV5-1 | - | TRBJ2-3
TGTGCCTGGAGTGGAACGGACGCTGTCGAGCAGTACTTC | CAWSGTDAVEQYF | - | TRBV30 | many | TRBJ2-7
TGTGCCAGCAGCCAAGGCTCGTCTCGGTCGGAAGCTTTCTTT | CASSQGSSRSEAFF | - | TRBV4-2 | many | TRBJ1-1
TGTGCCGGGGCGGGGGCGGGCTATGGCTACACCTTC | CAGAGAGYGYTF | - | TRBV28 | - | TRBJ1-2